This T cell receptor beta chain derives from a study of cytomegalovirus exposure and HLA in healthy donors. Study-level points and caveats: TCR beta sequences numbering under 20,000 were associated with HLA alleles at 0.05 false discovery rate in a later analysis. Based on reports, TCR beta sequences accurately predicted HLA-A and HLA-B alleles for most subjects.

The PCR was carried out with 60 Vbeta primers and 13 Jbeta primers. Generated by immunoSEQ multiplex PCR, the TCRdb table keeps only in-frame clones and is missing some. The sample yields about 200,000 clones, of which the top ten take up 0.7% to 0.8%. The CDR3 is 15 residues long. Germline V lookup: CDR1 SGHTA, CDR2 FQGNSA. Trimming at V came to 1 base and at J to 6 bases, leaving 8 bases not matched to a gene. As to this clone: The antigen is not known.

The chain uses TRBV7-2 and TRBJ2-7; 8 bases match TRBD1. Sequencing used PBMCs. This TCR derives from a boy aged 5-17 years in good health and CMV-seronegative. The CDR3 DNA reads TGTGCCAGCAGCTTAGTCGGGACAGGTGCTCTCGAGCAGTACTTC. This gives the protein CASSLVGTGALEQYF.